This TCR beta chain is from a study of human T cells and chemical hapten exposure. In the study overall: It was small differences in pooled library volume that mainly caused per-sample TCR yields to vary. General study results and limits: DPC sensitization left the count of TCRs above 1 in 1000 unchanged.

Separate cDNA molecules received unique molecular identifiers, which the library attached to them. The authors' processing: 95,638 TCRs per sample was the median, with a range of roughly 23,224 to 750,000. TCRdb reprocessed the reads via MiXCR and lists one record per CDR3 protein. These V and J calls rely on TCRdb rather than the paper's analysis. The sample holds 120,000 or so distinct CDR3 sequences, 6.5% to 10% seen once. Sequencing started from total RNA isolated from unfractionated whole blood. Of note for this clonotype: Its antigen is currently unknown.

The CDR3 has 17 amino acids. Germline CDR1 and CDR2: SNHLY and FYNNEI. V was pared by 2 bases and J by 2 bases, with 11 bases of the junction left unmatched. The receptor comes from a human donor in good health. Some clones in this sample may be carry-over from other donors' samples. Sequences were obtained from whole blood. This sequence joins TRBV2 and TRBJ2-5; 7 nucleotides align to TRBD2. The CDR3 DNA reads TGTGCCAGCAGTGAAACCGGGACTACTGGCGGGCAAGAGACCCAGTACTTC. It translates to CASSETGTTGGQETQYF.